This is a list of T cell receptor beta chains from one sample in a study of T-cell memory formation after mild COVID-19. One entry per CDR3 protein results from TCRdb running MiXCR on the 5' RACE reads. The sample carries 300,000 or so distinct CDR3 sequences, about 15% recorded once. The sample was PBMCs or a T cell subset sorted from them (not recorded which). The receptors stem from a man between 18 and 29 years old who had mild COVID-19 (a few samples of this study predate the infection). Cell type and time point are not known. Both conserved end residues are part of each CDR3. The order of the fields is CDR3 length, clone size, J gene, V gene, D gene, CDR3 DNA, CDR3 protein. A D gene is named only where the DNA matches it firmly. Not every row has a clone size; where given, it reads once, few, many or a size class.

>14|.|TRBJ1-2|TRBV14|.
TGTGCCAGCAGCCAAGATCTGAATAACTATGGCTACACCTTC
CASSQDLNNYGYTF
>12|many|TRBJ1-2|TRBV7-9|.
TGTGCCAGCAGCTTAGAATTCTATGGCTACACCTTC
CASSLEFYGYTF
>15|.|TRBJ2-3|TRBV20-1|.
TGCAGTGCTAGCCGGACAAGTCCAATCACAGATACGCAGTATTTT
CSASRTSPITDTQYF
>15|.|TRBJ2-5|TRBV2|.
TGTGCCAGCAGTGTTCCCAGGGGACTTCGGGAGACCCAGTACTTC
CASSVPRGLRETQYF
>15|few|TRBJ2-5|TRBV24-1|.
TGTGCCACCAGTGACCCTCGACAGGGAGGAGAGACCCAGTACTTC
CATSDPRQGGETQYF
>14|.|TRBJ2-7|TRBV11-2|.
TGTGCCAGCAGCCCAGTTCCCGGGACCTACGAGCAGTACTTC
CASSPVPGTYEQYF
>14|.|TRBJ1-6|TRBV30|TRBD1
TGTGCCTGGGGAACAGGGGGTGTTAATTCACCCCTCCACTTT
CAWGTGGVNSPLHF
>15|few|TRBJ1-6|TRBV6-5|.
TGTGCCAGCAGTTACCTAAGGGTTCTGAGCTCACCCCTCCACTTT
CASSYLRVLSSPLHF
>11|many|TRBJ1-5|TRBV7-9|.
TGTGCCAGCAGCCACGGTGGGCCCCAGCATTTT
CASSHGGPQHF
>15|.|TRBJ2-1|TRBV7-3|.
TGTGCCAGCAGCTTAACTGTAAGCTCCTACAATGAGCAGTTCTTC
CASSLTVSSYNEQFF
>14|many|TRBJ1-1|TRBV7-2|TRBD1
TGTGCCAGCACCATGAGGACAGGGAACACTGAAGCTTTCTTT
CASTMRTGNTEAFF
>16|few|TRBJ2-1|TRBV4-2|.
TGTGCCAGCAGCCCCACCTCTGGGGGGAGGCCGAATGAGCAGTTCTTC
CASSPTSGGRPNEQFF
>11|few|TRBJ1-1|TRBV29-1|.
TGCAGCGCGGGCAGGGTAGCTGAAGCTTTCTTT
CSAGRVAEAFF
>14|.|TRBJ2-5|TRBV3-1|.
TGTGCCAGCAGCGCCTGGACAGTCCAAGAGACCCAGTACTTC
CASSAWTVQETQYF
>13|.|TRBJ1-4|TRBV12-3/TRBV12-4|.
TGTGCCAGCAGTTCCGGGAGGGATGAAAAACTGTTTTTT
CASSSGRDEKLFF
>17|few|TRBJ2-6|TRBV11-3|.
TGTGCCAGCAGTCCCGGCAGGGAGCAAACTGGGGCCAACGTCCTGACTTTC
CASSPGREQTGANVLTF
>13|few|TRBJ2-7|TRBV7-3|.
TGTGCCAGCAGCTTAGGAGAGGGCCACGAGCAGTACTTC
CASSLGEGHEQYF
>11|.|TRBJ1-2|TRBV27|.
TGTGCCAGCAGGGGAGGGGGTGGCTACACCTTC
CASRGGGGYTF
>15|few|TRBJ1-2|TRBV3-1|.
TGTGCCAGCAGCCAAAGTATCCAGGGTATCTACGGCTACACCTTC
CASSQSIQGIYGYTF
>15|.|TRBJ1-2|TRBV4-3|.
TGCGCCAGCAGCCTCTGGCAGGGAGGGGACTATGGCTACACCTTC
CASSLWQGGDYGYTF
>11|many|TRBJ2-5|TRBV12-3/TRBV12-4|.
TGTGCCAGCAGCCAAACAAGGACCCAGTACTTC
CASSQTRTQYF
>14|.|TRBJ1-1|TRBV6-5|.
TGTGCCAGCAGGGGGGGTCCCAGTAGGACTGAAGCTTTCTTT
CASRGGPSRTEAFF
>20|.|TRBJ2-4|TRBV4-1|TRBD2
TGCGCCAGCAGCCAGGGCCCCGGACTAGCGGACTCGCGTGCCAAAAACATTCAGTACTTC
CASSQGPGLADSRAKNIQYF
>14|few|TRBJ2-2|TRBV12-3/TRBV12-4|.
TGTGCCAGCACCCCGGGACCCGGACACGGGGAGCTGTTTTTT
CASTPGPGHGELFF
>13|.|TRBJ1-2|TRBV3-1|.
TGTGCCAGCAGCCCCAGCGGAACTATGGGCTACACCTTC
CASSPSGTMGYTF
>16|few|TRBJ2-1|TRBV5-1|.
TGCGCCAGCAGCTTCTCGCTTCAGCGCTCCTACAATGAGCAGTTCTTC
CASSFSLQRSYNEQFF
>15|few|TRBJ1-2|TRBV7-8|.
TGTGCCAGCAGCTTAGCGGCGACGGCAAACTATGGCTACACCTTC
CASSLAATANYGYTF
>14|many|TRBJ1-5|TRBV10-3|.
TGTGCCATCAGTGAAAGGGATAGCAATCAGCCCCAGCATTTT
CAISERDSNQPQHF
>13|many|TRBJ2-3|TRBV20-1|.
TGCAGTGCTAGTGATCTAGTCACAGATACGCAGTATTTT
CSASDLVTDTQYF
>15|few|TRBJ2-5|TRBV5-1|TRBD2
TGCGCCAGCAGCTTCGTGGGACTAGCAAGCGAGACCCAGTACTTC
CASSFVGLASETQYF
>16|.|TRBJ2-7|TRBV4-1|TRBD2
TGCGCCAGCAGCCAGGAAAAGCGGGGGGGCCGATACGAGCAGTACTTC
CASSQEKRGGRYEQYF
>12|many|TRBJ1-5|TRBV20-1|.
TGCAGTGCTACCCCTAGCAATCAGCCCCAGCATTTT
CSATPSNQPQHF
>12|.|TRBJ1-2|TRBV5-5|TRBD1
TGTGCCAGCAGCGGGGACAGTGTCGGCTACACCTTC
CASSGDSVGYTF
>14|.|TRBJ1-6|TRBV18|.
TGTGCCAGCTCCGAAGGCGGAGTCGATTCACCCCTCCACTTT
CASSEGGVDSPLHF
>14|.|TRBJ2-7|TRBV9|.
TGTGCCAGCAGCGTGGGCGGAGAGTATGGCGAGCAGTACTTC
CASSVGGEYGEQYF
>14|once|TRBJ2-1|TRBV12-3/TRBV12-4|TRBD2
TGTGCCAGCAGGATGGCGGGGGGCACCAATGAGCAGTTATTC
CASRMAGGTNEQLF
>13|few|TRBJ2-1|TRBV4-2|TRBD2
TGTGCCAGCACCGGGACTAGGGTCGGTGAGCAGTTCTTC
CASTGTRVGEQFF
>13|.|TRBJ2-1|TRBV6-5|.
TGTGCCAGCAGTTACTCAGGTTGGGGTGAGCAGTTCTTC
CASSYSGWGEQFF
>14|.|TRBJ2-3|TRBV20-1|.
TGCAGTGTGACCGGGGGTCGGGCCACAGATACGCAGTATTTT
CSVTGGRATDTQYF
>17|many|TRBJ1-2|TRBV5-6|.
TGTGCCAGCATCAACCAAAAGAGAGGGCGTGGGTTCTATGGCTACACCTTC
CASINQKRGRGFYGYTF
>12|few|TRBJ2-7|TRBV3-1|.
TGTGCCAGCAGCTTCCGGGAGACGAAGCAGTACTTC
CASSFRETKQYF
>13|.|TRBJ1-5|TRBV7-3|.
TGTGCCAGCAGCGAGGGTCCGAATCAGCCCCAGCATTTT
CASSEGPNQPQHF
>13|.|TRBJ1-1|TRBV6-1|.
TGTGCCAGCAGTTATAGACAGGTCTTTGAAGCTTTCTTT
CASSYRQVFEAFF
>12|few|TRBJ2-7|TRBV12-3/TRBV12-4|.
TGTGCCAGCAGTACGACAGATTACGAGCAGTACTTC
CASSTTDYEQYF
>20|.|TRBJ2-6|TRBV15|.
TGTGCCACCAGCCGTCTGAGGTTCGTGACAGAAGGCTCTGGGGCCAACGTCCTGACTTTC
CATSRLRFVTEGSGANVLTF
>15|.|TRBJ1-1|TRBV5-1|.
TGCGCCAGCAGCTGGGGGGAGTGGGGTGTCGCTGAAGCTTTCTTT
CASSWGEWGVAEAFF
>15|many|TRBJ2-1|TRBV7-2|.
TGTGCCAGCGGCGCAGACGGGAGCTCCTACAATGAGCAGTTCTTC
CASGADGSSYNEQFF
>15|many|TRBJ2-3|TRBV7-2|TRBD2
TGTGCCAGCAGCTTAAGGCTAGCGGAGGTACATACGCAGTATTTT
CASSLRLAEVHTQYF
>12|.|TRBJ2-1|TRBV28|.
TGTGCCAGCAGTTTGGGGCAGCGTGAGCAGTTCTTC
CASSLGQREQFF
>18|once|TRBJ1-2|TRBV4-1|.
TGCGCCAGCAGCCAAGTTGGTGGTACGTCGGGGCAGGGGTATGGCTACACCTTC
CASSQVGGTSGQGYGYTF
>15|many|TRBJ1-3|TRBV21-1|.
TGTGCCAGCAGTCCCGGCGGTGGCTCTGGAAACACCATATATTTT
CASSPGGGSGNTIYF
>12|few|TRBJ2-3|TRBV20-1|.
TGCAGTGCTAGAGACGGGGTAGATACGCAGTATTTT
CSARDGVDTQYF
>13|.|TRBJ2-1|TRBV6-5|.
TGTGCCAGCTCTCAGCAATTAGACAATGAGCAGTTCTTC
CASSQQLDNEQFF
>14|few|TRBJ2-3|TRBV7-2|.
TGTGCCAGCAGCTTACAGTACGGAACAGATACGCAGTATTTT
CASSLQYGTDTQYF
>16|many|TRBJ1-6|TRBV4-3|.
TGCGCCAGCAGCCAAGATTCGGACCTCGTTCGATCACCCCTCCACTTT
CASSQDSDLVRSPLHF
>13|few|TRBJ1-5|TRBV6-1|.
TGTGCCAGCAGTCCTCGAGACGGCCAGCCCCAGCATTTT
CASSPRDGQPQHF
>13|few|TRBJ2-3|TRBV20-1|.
TGCAGTGGGGGCTCGGGCCTCACAGATACGCAGTATTTT
CSGGSGLTDTQYF